The present TCR beta chain was sequenced within a study of beta chain features in type 1 diabetes. Per germline, CDR1 DFQATT and CDR2 SNEGSKA (reference sequence). V was trimmed by 7 bases and J by 0 bases, leaving 6 bases between them. This CDR3 contains 11 residues. This clone was observed a single time. CD45RO/CCR7/CD25/CD127/CD95/CD27 sorting isolated CD4+ naive, central memory, regulatory and stem cell-like memory cells. The authors reverse transcribed all of the isolated RNA, so sequencing captured expressed TCRB transcripts. The assay was immunoSEQ multiplex PCR, and TCRdb's table has in-frame clones only and misses some. The sample records 350,000 or so clones, about 20% being singletons.

The V gene is TRBV20-1, the J gene TRBJ1-1; no clear D. The sequenced sample consisted of naive CD4+ T cells from blood. The TCR comes from a woman between 18 and 29 years old in good health. The CDR3: CSGRMNTEAFF. Here the CDR3 DNA reads TGCAGTGGGAGGATGAACACTGAAGCTTTCTTT.